What follows are 16 T cell receptor beta chains derived from one specimen sequenced in a study of T-cell memory formation after mild COVID-19. TCRdb fed the 5' RACE reads into MiXCR, producing one record per CDR3 protein. Of around 180,000 distinct CDR3 sequences listed, about a fifth were seen once; the top ten hold 3% to 4%. What was sequenced was PBMCs or a T cell subset sorted from them (not recorded which). The receptors were sampled from a man aged 18 to 30 who had mild COVID-19 (a few samples of this study predate the infection). Cell type and time point are not known.

This clonotype occurred a few times. The rearrangement links TRBV9 to TRBJ2-5; weak D call: TRBD2 (6 bases). This CDR3 comprises 14 residues. Trimming removed 3 bases from V and 5 bases from J, with 14 bases in between. Germline V gene lookup returns CDR1 SGDLS and CDR2 YYNGEE. The CDR3 protein is CASSAWTGGETQYF. CDR3 bases: TGTGCCAGCAGCGCTTGGACTGGAGGGGAGACCCAGTACTTC.

This clonotype appeared a few times. The chain carries TRBV29-1 and TRBJ1-5; 8 nucleotides align to TRBD1. V dropped 7 bases and J dropped 5; count of bases not matched to a gene: 4. The germline gives CDR1 SQVTM, CDR2 ANQGSEA. The CDR3 is 12 amino acids. The CDR3 sequence: CSALTGDQPQHF. The CDR3 coding sequence is TGCAGCGCCCTGACAGGGGATCAGCCCCAGCATTTT.

This chain links TRBV20-1 with TRBJ2-7; 8 positions agree with TRBD2. Losses at the gene ends were 5 bases for V and 3 bases for J; bases not matched to a gene: 9. The CDR3 consists of 14 residues. In germline, CDR1 is DFQATT, CDR2 SNEGSKA (reference sequence). The CDR3 is CSAPLAGSFYEQYF. The CDR3 nucleotides read TGCAGTGCTCCGTTAGCGGGGAGTTTCTACGAGCAGTACTTC.

The chain combines TRBV7-2 with TRBJ1-5; 7 bases fit TRBD1. Per germline, CDR1 SGHTA and CDR2 FQGNSA. CDR3 size: 13 residues. With V trimmed by 8 bases and J by 5 bases, 6 bases remained unmatched. The CDR3 protein is CASATGVYQPQHF. The CDR3, as DNA: TGTGCCAGCGCCACAGGGGTATATCAGCCCCAGCATTTT.

The chain carries TRBV4-3 and TRBJ1-2; tentatively, D is TRBD1 (5 bases). The germline V and J ends were trimmed by 0 bases and 3 bases, with 17 bases remaining between them. In germline, CDR1 is LGHNA, CDR2 YSLEER. There are 17 residues in the CDR3. CDR3 residues: CASSQDRRSRGDYGYTF. The CDR3 DNA sequence: TGCGCCAGCAGCCAAGATCGGCGCAGCCGAGGGGACTATGGCTACACCTTC.

Many counts were recorded for this clonotype. The chain uses TRBV24-1 and TRBJ2-3, with 10 bases fitting TRBD1. J gave up 3 bases and V 3 bases, and 8 bases lay outside the gene matches. The CDR3 has 17 amino acids. In germline, CDR1 is KGHDR, CDR2 SFDVKD. CDR3: CATSDTRDRGGTDTQYF. The CDR3 DNA is TGTGCCACCAGTGATACCCGGGACAGGGGTGGGACAGATACGCAGTATTTT.

This clonotype was observed a few times. The V and J genes are TRBV7-9 and TRBJ2-5; D unresolved. Trimming took off 5 bases at V and 5 bases at J, with 15 bases between the two ends. The CDR3 is 14 amino acids. The germline gives CDR1 SEHNR, CDR2 FQNEAQ (reference sequence). The CDR3 region is CASSDSTLGETQYF. CDR3 nucleotide sequence: TGTGCCAGCAGCGACTCGACTTTAGGGGAGACCCAGTACTTC.

This clonotype was seen only a few times. The genes are TRBV20-1 and TRBJ1-5; D gene unclear. The CDR3 has 12 residues. V was cut by 5 bases and J by 2 bases, with 7 bases left in between. Per the germline V gene, CDR1 is DFQATT and CDR2 is SNEGSKA (reference sequence). The CDR3 spells CSALAGNQPQHF. For the CDR3, the DNA is TGCAGTGCTCTCGCCGGCAATCAGCCCCAGCATTTT.

The rearrangement joins TRBV12-3 or TRBV12-4 to TRBJ1-2, with a tentative D call TRBD1 (5 bases). The CDR3 spans 17 residues. The germline V and J ends were trimmed by 7 bases and 2 bases, with 23 bases remaining between them. CDR3: CASTPWPGVSLNYGYTF. The CDR3 region has the DNA TGTGCCAGCACTCCCTGGCCGGGGGTGTCGTTGAACTATGGCTACACCTTC.

The V gene is TRBV20-1, the J gene TRBJ2-3; TRBD2 aligns across 8 bases. The CDR3 is 18 amino acids. Trimming removed 0 bases from V and 2 bases from J; junction bases left unmatched: 13. Per the germline V gene, CDR1 is DFQATT and CDR2 is SNEGSKA (reference sequence). CDR3 sequence reads: CSARDLSGKRGTTDTQYF. The CDR3 DNA follows: TGCAGTGCTAGAGATCTCTCCGGGAAGCGGGGGACCACAGATACGCAGTATTTT.

This clonotype turned up a few times. Written as DNA, the CDR3 is TGTGCCAGCAGCGGCCCCTGGGGGGCATCCCGCTCCTACGAGCAGTACGTC. The encoded protein is CASSGPWGASRSYEQYV. The rearrangement uses TRBV9 and TRBJ2-7, with D perhaps TRBD1 or TRBD2 (6 bases each). CDR3 size: 17 residues. Germline-derived CDR1 and CDR2 are SGDLS and YYNGEE. With 3 bases removed from V and 0 bases from J, the gap between germline ends came to 19 bases.

The chain recombines TRBV4-1 with TRBJ1-1; the D gene is possibly TRBD1 (6 bases). Germline V lookup: CDR1 MGHRA, CDR2 YSYEKL. This CDR3 has 13 amino acids. V lost 8 bases to trimming and J lost 0 bases, with 10 bases between them. In DNA, the CDR3 is TGCGCCAGCCGGGGGCATTTGAACACTGAAGCTTTCTTT. Residues: CASRGHLNTEAFF.

CDR3 sequence (DNA): TGTGCCAGCCAACCCAGGGATGATGAGCAGTTCTTC. Protein sequence: CASQPRDDEQFF. This chain connects TRBV6-2 or TRBV6-3 to TRBJ2-1; D may be TRBD1 (5 bases). The CDR3 extends over 12 amino acids. V shed 8 bases and J shed 8 bases, with 13 bases lying between them. The V gene's germline CDR1 is MNHEY and CDR2 SVGEGT.

This clonotype was observed a handful of times. The V gene is TRBV29-1, the J gene TRBJ2-3; tentative D call: TRBD1 (5 bases). There are 13 residues in the CDR3. V lost 6 bases, J lost 1 base, and 11 bases lay in between. The germline CDR1 and CDR2 sequences are SQVTM and ANQGSEA. DNA of the CDR3: TGCAGCGTCTGGAAAGGGGGCACAGATACGCAGTATTTT. This gives the protein CSVWKGGTDTQYF.

The sample holds a few counts of this clonotype. The chain joins TRBV7-9 to TRBJ2-7; tentatively, D is TRBD1 (6 bases). The CDR3 totals 12 residues. V was shortened by 4 bases and J by 7 bases, with 11 bases between the two germline ends. The germline V gene encodes CDR1 SEHNR and CDR2 FQNEAQ (reference sequence). CDR3: CASSSLQGEQYV. The CDR3 DNA reads as TGTGCCAGCAGCTCGCTACAGGGTGAGCAGTACGTC.

The chain couples TRBV4-3 to TRBJ2-5; 7 bases match TRBD2. This CDR3 has 16 residues. CDR1 and CDR2 from the germline V gene are LGHNA and YSLEER. After removal of 0 bases from V and 2 bases from J, the junction contained 6 bases not matched to a gene. The CDR3 is CASSQEFGTTQETQYF. The CDR3 coding sequence is TGCGCCAGCAGCCAAGAATTCGGGACTACTCAAGAGACCCAGTACTTC.